The 30 T cell receptor beta chains presented below share a single source sample, sequenced in a study of blood T cells in healthy people across ages. With a J-beta primer mix and a sample-barcoded 5' primer, a second PCR ran roughly 7 to 11 cycles. TCRdb called the 5' RACE reads again in MiXCR, with one record for every CDR3 protein. The table has about 780,000 distinct CDR3 sequences, around 45% seen once. Sequencing was carried out using blood. These receptor sequences come from a man older than 75 in good health.

In this sample, this clonotype turned up once. This chain joins TRBV29-1 and TRBJ2-3, with 11 bases fitting TRBD2. CDR3 length: 18 amino acids. CDR1 and CDR2 (germline): SQVTM, ANQGSEA. After removal of 3 bases from V and 0 bases from J, the junction contained 11 bases not matched to a gene. This chain's CDR3 is CSVDGLGLAEISTDTQYF. The DNA of the CDR3 is TGCAGCGTTGACGGGTTGGGACTAGCGGAGATAAGCACAGATACGCAGTATTTT.

The chain combines TRBV7-3 with TRBJ2-1; TRBD2 agrees at 7 bases. J was trimmed by 9 bases and V by 5 bases; bases with no gene match: 4. CDR1 is SGHTA and CDR2 is FQGTGA in the germline V gene. This CDR3 has 12 residues. CDR3 DNA: TGTGCCAGCAGCGAGCGGGACGGTGAGCAGTTCTTC. Translated: CASSERDGEQFF.

With regard to this clonotype: The germline gene is not matched at one end of the junction; a read error may be the cause. The chain is built from TRBV29-1 and TRBJ1-2; maybe TRBD1 (5 bases). Germline CDR1 is SQVTM and CDR2 is ANQGSEA. The CDR3 is 12 residues long. Here the CDR3 DNA reads TGCAGCGTCGAAGACGGGGCCTATGGCTACACCTTC. Protein sequence: CSVEDGAYGYTF. The whole variable domain, remainder taken from reference TRBV29-1 and TRBJ1-2, is SAVISQKPSRDICQRGTSLTIQCQVDSQVTMMFWYRQQPGQSLTLIATANQGSEATYESGFVIDKFPISRPNLTFSTLTVSNMSPEDSSIYLCSVEDGAYGYTFGSGTRLTVV.

This clonotype has just a few counts. The chain links TRBV5-1 to TRBJ1-4, with D possibly TRBD1 on 5 matching bases. The CDR3 is 14 residues long. CDR1 and CDR2 (germline): SGHRS, YFSETQ. The V gene lost 5 bases and the J gene lost 4 bases, with 12 bases spanning the gap. This CDR3 reads CASRRDGGNEKLFF. CDR3 in DNA: TGCGCCAGCAGGCGTGATGGGGGTAATGAAAAACTGTTTTTT.

The chain employs TRBV6-2 or TRBV6-3 and TRBJ2-3; TRBD2 agrees at 10 bases. The CDR3 consists of 15 residues. The germline CDR1 and CDR2 sequences are MNHEY and SVGEGT. Germline trimming cut 5 bases from V and 4 bases from J; bases unmatched to any gene: 6. CDR3 protein: CASSLSGGGADTQYF. The DNA of the CDR3 is TGTGCCAGCAGTCTAAGCGGGGGGGGAGCAGATACGCAGTATTTT.

On this clonotype: At one end, the junction sequence differs from germline, possibly due to a read error. The chain uses TRBV12-3 or TRBV12-4 and TRBJ2-5, with TRBD2 matching over 10 bases. This CDR3 contains 15 residues. As DNA, the CDR3 is TGTGCCTGCAGTCTACTAGCGGGATACTCTAATGAGCAGTACTTC. Translating gives CACSLLAGYSNEQYF.

This chain connects TRBV30 to TRBJ2-5; D is ambiguous. Looked up from germline, CDR1 is GTSNPN and CDR2 is SVGIG (reference sequence). This CDR3 has 12 amino acids. V dropped 0 bases and J dropped 3 bases, with 5 bases sitting between them. CDR3 nucleotide sequence: TGTGCCTGGAGTGTAACGGAAGAGACCCAGTACTTC. Translation gives CAWSVTEETQYF.

The chain employs TRBV2 and TRBJ2-1; 8 positions match TRBD2. Germline lookup yields CDR1 SNHLY and CDR2 FYNNEI. J was trimmed by 3 bases and V by 7 bases; bases with no gene match: 5. The CDR3 is 14 amino acids. CDR3 protein: CASTLSGSYNEQFF. DNA of the CDR3: TGTGCCAGCACTCTAAGCGGGAGCTACAATGAGCAGTTCTTC.

This clonotype came up once. The gene calls are TRBV20-1 and TRBJ2-5; 7 nucleotides line up with TRBD2. In germline, CDR1 is DFQATT, CDR2 SNEGSKA (reference sequence). The CDR3 sequence is 13 residues long. The trim removed 6 bases at V and 1 base at J, leaving 5 bases unmatched. The CDR3 nucleotides are TGCAGTGCCCCCGGACTAGTCCAAGAGACCCAGTACTTC. Translation gives CSAPGLVQETQYF.

The chain uses TRBV7-2 and TRBJ2-1; tentatively, D is TRBD1 (7 bases). The CDR3 length is 13 residues. The V gene's germline CDR1 is SGHTA and CDR2 FQGNSA. V was cut by 4 bases and J by 9 bases, with 13 bases left in between. This CDR3 reads CASSSPGGSEQFF. CDR3 sequence (DNA): TGTGCCAGCAGCTCCCCAGGGGGGAGTGAGCAGTTCTTC.

This clonotype was seen a few times. This chain uses TRBV28 with TRBJ2-1; 11 bases are a match to TRBD2. V lost 4 bases, J lost 2 bases, and 7 bases stayed unmatched. Germline V gene sequence: CDR1 MDHEN, CDR2 SYDVKM. The length of the CDR3 is 17 residues. The CDR3 protein is CASSSVAGGVPYNEQFF. Here the CDR3 DNA reads TGTGCCAGCAGTTCGGTAGCGGGAGGGGTCCCCTACAATGAGCAGTTCTTC.

This clonotype was seen at least ten times. The J gene is TRBJ2-5, the V gene TRBV3-1, with TRBD2 matching over 11 bases. V lost 4 bases to trimming and J lost 5 bases; unmatched junction nucleotides: 6. CDR1 is LGHDT, CDR2 YNNKEL, per germline (reference sequence). There are 15 residues in the CDR3. The CDR3 DNA is TGTGCCAGCAGCCTACTAGCGGGAGTACGGGAGACCCAGTACTTC. Protein product: CASSLLAGVRETQYF.

This clonotype has a handful of counts. The chain joins TRBV6-1 to TRBJ2-7, with no clear D. Trimming shortened V by 6 bases and J by 10 bases, and 13 bases separated the two germline ends. CDR3 length equals 11 residues. Per germline, CDR1 MNHNS and CDR2 SASEGT. CDR3 bases: TGTGCCAGCAGCGCCCGGAGTATTCAGTACTTC. As protein: CASSARSIQYF.

This clonotype appeared once. Germline and junction disagree at one end, which may indicate a read error. This chain joins TRBV12-3 or TRBV12-4 and TRBJ2-3, with D unresolved. The CDR3 runs 12 residues. This CDR3 reads CASSLNPHTRYF. The CDR3 DNA reads TGTGCCAGCAGTTTAAATCCACATACGCGGTATTTT.

V usage is TRBV20-1 and J usage is TRBJ2-3; maybe TRBD1 (6 bases). The CDR3 consists of 16 residues. Trimming left V 5 bases short and J 1 base short, with 19 bases between. From germline, CDR1 is DFQATT and CDR2 SNEGSKA (reference sequence). This chain's CDR3 is CSAPPAEQGGTDTQYF. The CDR3 region has the DNA TGCAGTGCTCCCCCAGCGGAACAGGGAGGCACAGATACGCAGTATTTT.

V and J are TRBV20-1 and TRBJ2-7; 11 bases match TRBD2. CDR1 is DFQATT and CDR2 is SNEGSKA in the germline V gene (reference sequence). CDR3 length equals 16 residues. The V and J ends lost 0 bases and 3 bases, in that order; junction bases with no gene match: 7. CDR3 protein: CSARDRLTSGNYEQYF. In DNA form, the CDR3 reads TGCAGTGCTAGAGATCGGTTGACTAGCGGGAACTACGAGCAGTACTTC.

This CDR3 reads CSAARPQNTEAFF. The CDR3 DNA reads as TGCAGTGCTGCCCGGCCTCAGAACACTGAAGCTTTCTTT. J is TRBJ1-1 and V is TRBV20-1; D remains ambiguous. Germline CDR1 DFQATT, CDR2 SNEGSKA (reference sequence). The germline V and J ends were trimmed by 5 bases and 1 base, with 11 bases remaining between them. The CDR3 consists of 13 residues.

The rearrangement links TRBV18 to TRBJ1-2; 7 nucleotides agree with TRBD1. This CDR3 contains 15 residues. The junction had 7 bases not matched to a gene; V was cut back by 0 bases and J by 6 bases. CDR1 is KGHSH and CDR2 is LQKENI in the germline V gene. The CDR3 bases are TGTGCCAGCTCACCACCAGCAGGGGGTCCCCATGGCTACACCTTC. Translated: CASSPPAGGPHGYTF.

In its sample, this clonotype was seen a few times. This chain connects TRBV7-2 to TRBJ2-3; 12 bases map to TRBD2. The CDR3 has 17 amino acids. CDR1 is SGHTA and CDR2 is FQGNSA in the germline V gene. V shed 2 bases and J 2 bases; nucleotides not matched to a gene: 5. CDR3 loop: CASSLLGLAGPTDTQYF. In nucleotides, the CDR3 is TGTGCCAGCAGCTTACTTGGACTAGCGGGACCCACAGATACGCAGTATTTT.

V gene TRBV24-1 combines with J gene TRBJ2-7; 12 nucleotides match TRBD2. The CDR3 has 16 residues. CDR1 KGHDR and CDR2 SFDVKD come from the germline V gene. The J segment lost 7 bases and the V segment lost 4 bases, leaving 10 bases of the junction unmatched. Written as DNA, the CDR3 is TGTGCCACCAGTGAGTGGACTAGCGGGACGCACAATGAGCAGTACTTC. It codes for CATSEWTSGTHNEQYF.

V is TRBV5-5 and J is TRBJ1-5; D gene uncertain. The CDR3 spans 14 residues. Germline V gene sequence: CDR1 SGHKS, CDR2 YYEKEE (reference sequence). The V end lost 0 bases, the J end lost 5 bases, and 9 bases lay between the germline ends. CDR3 sequence: CASSLDRKDQPQHF. The CDR3 nucleotides read TGTGCCAGCAGCTTGGATAGGAAGGATCAGCCCCAGCATTTT.

This clonotype was observed a handful of times. The J gene is TRBJ1-1, the V gene TRBV28, with D perhaps matching TRBD1 (6 bases). The V and J ends lost 5 bases and 4 bases respectively, with 23 bases between them. The CDR3 covers 17 residues. From germline, CDR1 is MDHEN and CDR2 SYDVKM. The CDR3 DNA is TGTGCCAGCAGTGACCGGGAGTTAACGGGGGGCGGCACTGAAGCTTTCTTT. Translating gives CASSDRELTGGGTEAFF.

The V call is TRBV7-6, the J call TRBJ1-1; possibly TRBD1 for D (5 bases). The V gene's germline CDR1 is SGHVS and CDR2 FNYEAQ. V lost 7 bases to trimming and J lost 7 bases, with 13 bases between them. The CDR3 has 12 amino acids. The CDR3 loop reads CASTSGQGEAFF. CDR3 in DNA: TGTGCCAGCACCTCCGGGCAGGGTGAAGCTTTCTTT.

The chain uses TRBV20-1 and TRBJ2-5; 8 bases are a match to TRBD1. From germline, CDR1 is DFQATT and CDR2 SNEGSKA (reference sequence). V was clipped by 0 bases and J by 2 bases; unmatched bases: 2. The CDR3 is made up of 14 amino acids. The CDR3 loop is CSAREWDRQETQYF. The CDR3 DNA follows: TGCAGTGCTAGAGAGTGGGACAGGCAAGAGACCCAGTACTTC.

This clonotype was picked up a small number of times. The V call is TRBV11-3, the J call TRBJ2-7; TRBD1 is a possible D gene (6 bases). The DNA end lines up better with TRBJ2-5; the J call may be wrong. CDR3 size: 14 residues. CDR1 and CDR2 from the germline V gene are SGHNT and YENEEA. The CDR3 protein is CASSLGDISETQYF. CDR3 in DNA: TGTGCCAGCAGCTTGGGGGACATATCAGAGACCCAGTACTTC.

Of note for this clonotype: At one of its ends the junction is not consistent with the germline gene, which may arise from a read error. The V and J genes are TRBV28 and TRBJ2-4; a weak D match, TRBD1 (6 bases). The end of the DNA aligns better with TRBJ2-5, so the J call may be wrong. The CDR3 spans 12 residues. Per the germline V gene, CDR1 is MDHEN and CDR2 is SYDVKM. CDR3 sequence: CAGSSQGETQYF. Written as DNA, the CDR3 is TGTGCCGGCAGCTCCCAGGGGGAGACCCAGTACTTC.

This clonotype was seen more than once but under ten times. The chain employs TRBV20-1 and TRBJ2-5; TRBD2 agrees at 8 bases. Looked up from germline, CDR1 is DFQATT and CDR2 is SNEGSKA (reference sequence). The CDR3 contains 13 residues. V was clipped by 6 bases and J by 2 bases; unmatched bases: 5. The CDR3 region has the DNA TGCAGTGCCGGGGGGGGCGGACAAGAGACCCAGTACTTC. This translates into CSAGGGGQETQYF.

The genes are TRBV10-3 and TRBJ2-4, with TRBD2 as a possible D gene (5 bases). Judging by the DNA end, TRBJ2-5 fits better; the J call may be wrong. CDR3 length: 13 residues. Germline V CDR1 and CDR2: ENHRY, SYGVKD. In nucleotides, the CDR3 is TGTGCCATCAGTGTTGGTAGCGTGGAGACCCAGTACTTC. Its protein is CAISVGSVETQYF.

This clonotype was seen ten or more times. This chain connects TRBV20-1 to TRBJ2-1; 8 positions agree with TRBD1. The CDR3 spans 14 residues. V was pared by 5 bases and J by 0 bases, with 3 bases of the junction left unmatched. Germline CDR1 reads DFQATT; CDR2 reads SNEGSKA (reference sequence). CDR3 in amino acids: CSAWTGSSYNEQFF. As DNA, the CDR3 is TGCAGTGCTTGGACAGGGAGCTCCTACAATGAGCAGTTCTTC.

The chain is built from TRBV4-2 and TRBJ2-3, with a weak D call TRBD1 (5 bases). Germline CDR1 reads LGHNA; CDR2 reads YNFKEQ. V lost 5 bases, J lost 4 bases, and 13 bases lay in between. The CDR3 spans 14 residues. The CDR3 nucleotides are TGTGCCAGCAGCTTCAACCAGGGTCCAGATACGCAGTATTTT. The encoded protein is CASSFNQGPDTQYF.